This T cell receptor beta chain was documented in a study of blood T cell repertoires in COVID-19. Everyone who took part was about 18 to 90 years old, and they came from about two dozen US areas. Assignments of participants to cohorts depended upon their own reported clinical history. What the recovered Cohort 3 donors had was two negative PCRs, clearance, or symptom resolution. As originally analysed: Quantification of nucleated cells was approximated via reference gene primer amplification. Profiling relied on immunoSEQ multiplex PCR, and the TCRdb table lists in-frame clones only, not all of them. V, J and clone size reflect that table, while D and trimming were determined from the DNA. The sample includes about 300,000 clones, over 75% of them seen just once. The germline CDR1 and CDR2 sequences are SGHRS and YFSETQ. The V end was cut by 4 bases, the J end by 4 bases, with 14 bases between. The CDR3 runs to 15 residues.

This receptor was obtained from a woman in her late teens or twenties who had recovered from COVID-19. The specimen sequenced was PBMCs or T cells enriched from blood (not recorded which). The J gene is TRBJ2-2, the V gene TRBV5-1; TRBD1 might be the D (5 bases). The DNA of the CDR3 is TGCGCCAGCAGCCCTGGACACGAGGTCACCGGGGAGCTGTTTTTT. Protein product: CASSPGHEVTGELFF.